Listed here are 28 T cell receptor beta chains from one sample, sequenced in a study of blood T cell repertoires in COVID-19. Sequenced by immunoSEQ multiplex PCR; TCRdb stores in-frame clones only, minus some. The sample lists about 190,000 clones; 80% were seen once. The sequenced material came from peripheral blood. The source is a man aged 60 to 69 with acute or convalescent COVID-19.

The rearrangement uses TRBV18 and TRBJ1-1; D might be TRBD1 (5 bases). Germline V gene sequence: CDR1 KGHSH, CDR2 LQKENI. Between the trimmed V and J ends, which lost 8 bases and 1 base, there was a span of 14 bases. The CDR3 extends over 14 amino acids. CDR3: CASTPQGANTEAFF. CDR3 DNA sequence: TGTGCCAGCACCCCGCAGGGCGCGAACACTGAAGCTTTCTTT.

The V gene is TRBV7-2, the J gene TRBJ1-2; D not certain. The CDR3 totals 13 residues. V was clipped by 1 base and J by 4 bases, with 7 bases between them. Germline V gene sequence: CDR1 SGHTA, CDR2 FQGNSA. The CDR3 sequence is CASSLDPSYGYTF. Here the CDR3 DNA reads TGTGCCAGCAGCTTAGATCCCAGCTATGGCTACACCTTC.

V is TRBV6-5 and J is TRBJ2-2, with 9 bases lining up with TRBD2. V trimming: 0 bases; J trimming: 5 bases; junction bases outside the gene matches: 4. Per germline, CDR1 MNHEY and CDR2 SVGAGI. The CDR3 runs 16 residues. CDR3 region: CASSYSLLAGTGELFF. The CDR3, as DNA: TGTGCCAGCAGTTACTCGCTTCTAGCGGGAACCGGGGAGCTGTTTTTT.

The V and J genes are TRBV5-1 and TRBJ2-1, with D unclear. This CDR3 region has 15 residues. V lost 0 bases to trimming and J lost 9 bases, with 16 bases between them. CDR1 SGHRS and CDR2 YFSETQ come from the germline V gene. The DNA for the CDR3 is TGCGCCAGCAGCTTGGGCTCTAGGCAACTCGGTGAGCAGTTCTTC. Translation gives CASSLGSRQLGEQFF.

This clone was observed once. This chain uses TRBV30 with TRBJ1-6, with D possibly TRBD1 on 6 matching bases. CDR1 is GTSNPN, CDR2 SVGIG, per germline (reference sequence). The length of the CDR3 is 16 residues. V was clipped by 1 base and J by 4 bases, with 14 bases between them. CDR3 sequence: CAWSARTALYNSPLHF. CDR3 sequence (DNA): TGTGCCTGGAGTGCCCGGACAGCTTTGTATAATTCACCCCTCCACTTT.

The chain combines TRBV6-1 with TRBJ2-7; 7 bases are a match to TRBD1. CDR1 MNHNS and CDR2 SASEGT come from the germline V gene. CDR3 length: 13 residues. J was trimmed by 6 bases and V by 2 bases; bases with no gene match: 4. The CDR3 reads CASSEHRGREQYF. DNA of the CDR3: TGTGCCAGCAGTGAACACAGGGGCCGCGAGCAGTACTTC.

In this sample, this clone turned up once. The rearrangement links TRBV28 to TRBJ1-1; maybe TRBD1 (5 bases). The CDR3 totals 14 residues. In germline, CDR1 is MDHEN, CDR2 SYDVKM. The ends were cut back, 4 bases at V and 1 base at J, with 10 bases in the middle. The CDR3: CASSYPGGNTEAFF. DNA of the CDR3: TGTGCCAGCAGTTATCCGGGGGGGAACACTGAAGCTTTCTTT. Filled out from reference TRBV28 and TRBJ1-1, the complete variable domain reads DVKVTQSSRYLVKRTGEKVFLECVQDMDHENMFWYRQDPGLGLRLIYFSYDVKMKEKGDIPEGYSVSREKKERFSLILESASTNQTSMYLCASSYPGGNTEAFFGQGTRLTVV.

The rearrangement uses TRBV6-1 and TRBJ1-2; a weak D match, TRBD1 (5 bases). The CDR3 totals 13 residues. Germline CDR1 reads MNHNS; CDR2 reads SASEGT. V lost 1 base, J lost 4 bases, and 7 bases lay in between. The chain's CDR3 is CASSEGGSYGYTF. The CDR3 DNA follows: TGTGCCAGCAGTGAAGGGGGCAGCTATGGCTACACCTTC.

The rearrangement uses TRBV29-1 and TRBJ2-3; 10 positions agree with TRBD2. Germline CDR1 and CDR2: SQVTM and ANQGSEA. J lost 2 bases, V lost 5 bases, and 7 bases had no gene match. CDR3 length: 15 amino acids. CDR3 sequence: CSVILLAGATDTQYF. The CDR3, as DNA: TGCAGCGTTATACTCCTAGCGGGGGCCACAGATACGCAGTATTTT.

This sequence joins TRBV4-1 and TRBJ1-2; possible D gene TRBD1, 5 bases. CDR1 MGHRA and CDR2 YSYEKL come from the germline V gene. The CDR3 sequence is 14 residues long. Trimming stripped 1 base from V and 5 bases from J, with 11 bases between. The CDR3 nucleotides are TGCGCCAGCAGCCAAGGCGGCGGGGCTTATGGCTACACCTTC. As protein: CASSQGGGAYGYTF.

The chain recombines TRBV9 with TRBJ1-1; the match to TRBD1 covers 8 bases. The trim removed 4 bases at V and 2 bases at J, leaving 7 bases unmatched. The CDR3 has 15 amino acids. Germline CDR1 and CDR2: SGDLS and YYNGEE. CDR3 in DNA: TGTGCCAGCAGCCCGTGGGGACAGGTTAACACTGAAGCTTTCTTT. This translates into CASSPWGQVNTEAFF.

This chain joins TRBV6-4 and TRBJ2-3, with TRBD1 identical over 8 bases. The CDR3 runs 14 residues. Germline-derived CDR1 and CDR2 are MRHNA and SNTAGT. Trimming at V came to 4 bases and at J to 6 bases, leaving 6 bases not matched to a gene. The CDR3 nucleotides are TGTGCCAGCAGTGCGGACAGGGCTGGTGATACGCAGTATTTT. This translates into CASSADRAGDTQYF.

The genes are TRBV12-3 or TRBV12-4 and TRBJ2-1, with D unresolved. This CDR3 spans 13 amino acids. Deletions cut 3 bases from V and 5 bases from J, with 8 bases between. The CDR3 region has the DNA TGTGCCAGCAGTTTGGCGGATAACAATGAGCAGTTCTTC. Translating it yields CASSLADNNEQFF.

This chain connects TRBV4-2 to TRBJ1-2; 7 nucleotides match TRBD1. The CDR3 covers 15 residues. V shed 0 bases and J 7 bases; nucleotides not matched to a gene: 8. CDR1 LGHNA and CDR2 YNFKEQ come from the germline V gene. The CDR3 loop reads CASSQDQGGFSGYTF. In DNA form, the CDR3 reads TGTGCCAGCAGCCAAGATCAGGGGGGATTTAGTGGCTACACCTTC.

V usage is TRBV12-5 and J usage is TRBJ1-5; TRBD1 might be the D (5 bases). The CDR3 is 14 amino acids. The germline V gene has CDR1 LGHNT and CDR2 FRNRAP. Trimming took off 8 bases at V and 3 bases at J, with 14 bases between the two ends. The CDR3 DNA sequence: TGTGCTAGTAGCGGGGCAGGGTACAATCAGCCCCAGCATTTT. As protein: CASSGAGYNQPQHF.

A word on this clone: This may be a read error, as it is one base from a much larger clone. The V and J genes are TRBV28 and TRBJ1-1; D is ambiguous. CDR3 size: 12 residues. Germline V lookup: CDR1 MDHEN, CDR2 SYDVKM. Trimming removed 3 bases at V and 5 bases at J, with 7 bases between. This CDR3 reads CASSFSGTEAFF. CDR3 coding DNA: TGTGCCAGCAGTTTTTCGGGGACTGAAGCTTTCTTT.

The table lists this clone with a count of one. The chain carries TRBV2 and TRBJ1-4; possibly TRBD1 for D (5 bases). Germline lookup yields CDR1 SNHLY and CDR2 FYNNEI. The CDR3 length is 11 residues. The V and J ends lost 7 bases and 15 bases respectively, with 15 bases between them. The CDR3 region has the DNA TGTGCCAGCAAGGAGGCCAGGGAGGTGTTTTTT. Translation: CASKEAREVFF.

The chain has TRBV19 and TRBJ2-7; 7 positions agree with TRBD2. Germline CDR1 reads LNHDA; CDR2 reads SQIVND (reference sequence). V dropped 1 base and J dropped 2; count of bases not matched to a gene: 2. CDR3 length: 14 residues. DNA for the CDR3: TGTGCCAGTAGTATAGGGAGCGGGACCTACGAGCAGTACTTC. Its protein product is CASSIGSGTYEQYF.

The rearrangement uses TRBV7-2 and TRBJ2-7, with 8 bases identical to TRBD2. CDR3 size: 17 residues. The V segment lost 2 bases and the J segment 0 bases; nucleotides outside the gene matches: 9. Germline values: CDR1 SGHTA, CDR2 FQGNSA. Here the CDR3 DNA reads TGTGCCAGCAGCTTACCCCTAAGCGGGGGCCGCTCCTACGAGCAGTACTTC. Protein: CASSLPLSGGRSYEQYF.

The chain carries TRBV10-3 and TRBJ2-3; D is possibly TRBD1 (5 bases). Germline V gene data show CDR1 as ENHRY and CDR2 as SYGVKD. The CDR3 length is 13 residues. Trimming took 10 bases from V and 3 from J, leaving 14 bases between them. The CDR3 is CATLREGTDTQYF. For the CDR3, the DNA is TGTGCCACCCTCAGGGAAGGGACAGATACGCAGTATTTT.

This clone was seen ten or more times. The chain couples TRBV5-1 to TRBJ2-2, with TRBD1 matching over 8 bases. The trim removed 0 bases at V and 6 bases at J, leaving 7 bases unmatched. Per germline, CDR1 SGHRS and CDR2 YFSETQ. This CDR3 is built from 16 residues. The CDR3 spells CASSLVFRGRSGELFF. The CDR3 DNA follows: TGCGCCAGCAGCTTGGTTTTCAGGGGGCGGTCCGGGGAGCTGTTTTTT.

V gene TRBV15 combines with J gene TRBJ1-6; 8 nucleotides line up with TRBD1. CDR1 is LNHNV and CDR2 is YYDKDF in the germline V gene (reference sequence). The junction had 10 bases not matched to a gene; V was cut back by 1 base and J by 5 bases. The CDR3 contains 18 residues. The CDR3 DNA follows: TGTGCCACCAGCAGAGGTTTTTTTGGACAGGGCAATAATTCACCCCTCCACTTT. Its protein is CATSRGFFGQGNNSPLHF.

CDR3 in DNA: TGTGCCAGCAGTCGGGACGGGGGATTTCACTCTGGGGCCAACGTCCTGACTTTC. As protein: CASSRDGGFHSGANVLTF. The V call is TRBV7-3, the J call TRBJ2-6; TRBD2 is a possible D gene (6 bases). The CDR3 is 18 residues long. The germline gives CDR1 SGHTA, CDR2 FQGTGA. Trimming took 6 bases from V and 0 from J, leaving 18 bases between them.

In this sample, this clone turned up a few times. V gene TRBV9 combines with J gene TRBJ2-3, with 10 bases identical to TRBD1. With V trimmed by 4 bases and J by 3 bases, 11 bases remained unmatched. CDR1 is SGDLS, CDR2 YYNGEE, per germline. This CDR3 spans 17 amino acids. The chain's CDR3 is CASSHRQGQGRTDTQYF. CDR3 DNA sequence: TGTGCCAGCAGCCACCGCCAGGGACAGGGGCGGACAGATACGCAGTATTTT.

In this sample, this clone turned up a few times. The rearrangement joins TRBV9 to TRBJ2-1, with a weak D call TRBD2 (6 bases). In germline, CDR1 is SGDLS, CDR2 YYNGEE. The CDR3 consists of 13 residues. Trimming stripped 2 bases from V and 5 bases from J, with 8 bases between. The CDR3 loop reads CASSVRRDNEQFF. CDR3 coding DNA: TGTGCCAGCAGCGTGAGGAGGGACAATGAGCAGTTCTTC.

V usage is TRBV7-9 and J usage is TRBJ2-1; TRBD1 aligns across 11 bases. The CDR3 is 16 residues long. V dropped 4 bases and J dropped 7; count of bases not matched to a gene: 9. Looked up from germline, CDR1 is SEHNR and CDR2 is FQNEAQ (reference sequence). The CDR3 bases are TGTGCCAGCAGCTCACCGGGACAGGGGGTAAATAATGAGCAGTTCTTC. This sequence encodes CASSSPGQGVNNEQFF. Filled out from reference TRBV7-9 and TRBJ2-1, the complete variable domain reads DTGVSQNPRHKITKRGQNVTFRCDPISEHNRLYWYRQTLGQGPEFLTYFQNEAQLEKSRLLSDRFSAERPKGSFSTLEIQRTEQGDSAMYLCASSSPGQGVNNEQFFGPGTRLTVL.

This chain connects TRBV18 to TRBJ2-7, with 8 bases matching TRBD1. The CDR3 runs to 16 residues. Unmatched junction bases numbered 10, after V lost 2 bases and J lost 4 bases. Germline CDR1 reads KGHSH; CDR2 reads LQKENI. The CDR3 here is CASSPGSGQGPYEQYF. In DNA, the CDR3 is TGTGCCAGCTCACCAGGTTCAGGACAGGGTCCATACGAGCAGTACTTC.

The chain joins TRBV7-9 to TRBJ2-5; possible D gene TRBD1, 6 bases. Trimming removed 5 bases from V and 7 bases from J, with 20 bases in between. In germline, CDR1 is SEHNR, CDR2 FQNEAQ (reference sequence). This CDR3 has 15 residues. The CDR3 nucleotides are TGTGCCAGCAGCCCCTTGGGGCAGGGGAGAGGGACCCAGTACTTC. Residues: CASSPLGQGRGTQYF.